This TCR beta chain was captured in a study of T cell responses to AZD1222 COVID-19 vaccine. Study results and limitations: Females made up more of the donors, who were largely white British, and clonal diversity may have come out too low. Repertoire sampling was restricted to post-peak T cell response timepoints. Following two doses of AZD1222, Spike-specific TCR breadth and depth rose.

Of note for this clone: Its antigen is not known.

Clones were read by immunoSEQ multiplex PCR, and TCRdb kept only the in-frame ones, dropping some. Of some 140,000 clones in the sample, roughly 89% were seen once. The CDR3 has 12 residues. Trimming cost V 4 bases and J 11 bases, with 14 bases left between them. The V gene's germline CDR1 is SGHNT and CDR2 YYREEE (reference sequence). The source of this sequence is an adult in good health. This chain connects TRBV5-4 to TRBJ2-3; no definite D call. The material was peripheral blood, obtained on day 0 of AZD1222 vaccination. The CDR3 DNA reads TGTGCCAGCAGCCTGCGTCTCGGCTGGCAGTATTTT. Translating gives CASSLRLGWQYF.